This TCR beta chain was observed in a study of blood T cell repertoires in COVID-19. Whole-study context: Samples representing acute and convalescent COVID-19 were sourced from the United States, Italy and Spain. PBMCs, B-cell-depleted T cells, or T cells provided the cDNA or gDNA that made up the material.

The table came from immunoSEQ multiplex PCR; TCRdb's copy has only in-frame clones and leaves some out. There are under 300,000 clones in the sample; approximately 88% occur only once, and roughly 3% lies in the top ten. A COVID-19 case was met by exposed participants within 2 weeks before study entry. The CDR3 runs to 14 residues. Germline lookup yields CDR1 SGHRS and CDR2 YFSETQ. Deletions cut 0 bases from V and 0 bases from J, with 6 bases between. The clonotype originates from a woman in her forties who had been exposed to COVID-19. Sequences were obtained from PBMCs or T cells enriched from blood (not recorded which). V gene TRBV5-1 combines with J gene TRBJ1-2, with D possibly TRBD1 on 6 matching bases. The CDR3 DNA reads as TGCGCCAGCAGCTTGGGGACAGCTAACTATGGCTACACCTTC. Its translation: CASSLGTANYGYTF.